The 8 T cell receptor beta chains below come from one sample, sequenced in a study of tumor and adjacent non-tumor tissue in lung cancer (dated by TCRdb to between 2018 and 2020). Preparation of the library involved multiplex PCR. The sample was run on an Illumina HiSeq 2500. TCRbeta libraries were built by three rounds of nested PCR using primers (Table S4), following protocols modified from ARM-PCR. TCRdb ran its own pipeline on the public reads, namely fastp trimming at Q25 and MiXCR clone calling, and kept in-frame beta chains. Duplicate CDR3 protein sequences are folded into a single record with the most common DNA and genes. This sample holds 81,000 or so distinct CDR3 sequences; around 75% were observed only once. Clones ranked in the top ten supply 13% of the sample. RNA was isolated from bulk unsorted tissue, and RNA quality was assessed with a NanoDrop ND-1000 and an Agilent 2100. Input material: lung tumor tissue. The receptor source for this set is a woman in her forties or fifties with non-small cell lung cancer.

As to this clonotype: The CDR3 does not close with the conserved phenylalanine or tryptophan, likely indicating a read error. The V and J genes are TRBV20-1 and TRBJ2-7; no reliable D call. Germline CDR1 and CDR2: DFQATT and SNEGSKA (reference sequence). CDR3 length equals 13 residues. CDR3 sequence reads: CSASSVTSCEQYL. In nucleotides, the CDR3 is TGCAGTGCTTCCTCGGTTACGTCCTGCGAGCAGTACCTC.

This clonotype appeared a few times. V usage is TRBV7-2 and J usage is TRBJ2-3; no reliable D call. CDR3 length: 11 amino acids. V dropped 3 bases and J dropped 14 bases, with 12 bases sitting between them. The V gene's germline CDR1 is SGHTA and CDR2 FQGNSA. DNA of the CDR3: TGTGCCAGCAGCTTTATTGGGTTTTTGTATTTT. Protein product: CASSFIGFLYF.

This chain uses TRBV10-3 with TRBJ2-5; possible D gene TRBD2, 6 bases. The germline V gene encodes CDR1 ENHRY and CDR2 SYGVKD. V was shortened by 8 bases and J by 5 bases, with 18 bases between the two germline ends. CDR3 length equals 14 residues. The CDR3 bases are TGTGCCATCGGACTTCCTGGAGGGAGTGAGACCCAGTACTTC. The encoded protein is CAIGLPGGSETQYF.

Concerning this clonotype: The junction departs from germline at one end; a sequencing error may be responsible. The chain recombines TRBV5-4 with TRBJ2-3; no clear D gene. The germline V gene has CDR1 SGHNT and CDR2 YYREEE (reference sequence). The CDR3 length is 15 residues. The CDR3 spells CDSSTKQESQDTQYF. As DNA, the CDR3 is TGTGACAGCAGCACGAAGCAGGAGTCCCAAGATACGCAGTATTTT.

On this clonotype itself: A read error may explain this, as a much larger clone is one base away. The chain combines TRBV6-1 with TRBJ2-1; D perhaps matches TRBD1 (5 bases). CDR3 size: 16 residues. The V gene lost 5 bases and the J gene lost 0 bases, with 14 bases spanning the gap. Germline V gene sequence: CDR1 MNHNS, CDR2 SASEGT. The CDR3 sequence: CASSTIGEGSYNEQFF. The CDR3 nucleotides are TGTGCCAGCAGTACTATAGGGGAAGGCTCCTACAATGAGCAGTTCTTC.

This clonotype was seen many times. The chain uses TRBV6-1 and TRBJ2-4, with D maybe TRBD1 (6 bases). The CDR3 is 12 amino acids. V was pared by 1 base and J by 12 bases, with 10 bases between. From germline, CDR1 is MNHNS and CDR2 SASEGT. The CDR3 coding sequence is TGTGCCAGCAGTGAAGAACAGGGAACTCAGTACTTC. Its translation: CASSEEQGTQYF.

Of note for this clonotype: The junction differs from germline at one of its ends, possibly a read error. The chain is built from TRBV20-1 and TRBJ2-3, with 14 bases matching TRBD2. The germline gives CDR1 DFQATT, CDR2 SNEGSKA (reference sequence). This CDR3 contains 16 residues. This chain's CDR3 is CSASKTSGRGTDTQYF. CDR3 in DNA: TGTAGTGCTAGTAAGACTAGCGGGAGGGGCACAGATACGCAGTATTTT.

This rearrangement joins TRBV20-1 to TRBJ2-1; TRBD2 is a possible D gene (6 bases). The V gene lost 1 base and the J gene lost 8 bases, with 12 bases spanning the gap. The length of the CDR3 is 13 residues. Germline CDR1 reads DFQATT; CDR2 reads SNEGSKA (reference sequence). The CDR3 reads CSARGGIHDEQFF. The CDR3 DNA sequence: TGCAGTGCTAGAGGCGGGATTCACGATGAGCAGTTCTTC.